This TCR beta chain was documented in a study of T-cell reconstitution after alpha-beta-depleted transplantation in children. Germline V CDR1 and CDR2: SQVTM, ANQGSEA. The CDR3 extends over 18 amino acids. V trimming: 6 bases; J trimming: 7 bases; junction bases outside the gene matches: 21. This clonotype was counted a few times. Library preparation (for TCRbeta) was performed with unique molecular identifiers. Each CDR3 protein gets one entry after TCRdb re-called the PCR reads with MiXCR. In the table there are around 580,000 distinct CDR3 sequences, roughly a quarter of which are singletons. Sequencing was performed on PBMCs, taken before TCRalphabeta/CD19-depleted stem cell transplant. The chain links TRBV29-1 to TRBJ2-2; 9 bases agree with TRBD2. This receptor was identified in a boy under two years old with Wiskott-Aldrich syndrome, due to receive a stem cell transplant. This CDR3 reads CSVGIQKPGLASIGELFF. For the CDR3, the DNA is TGCAGCGTCGGGATCCAAAAACCGGGACTAGCATCAATCGGGGAGCTGTTTTTT.